The 17 T cell receptor beta chains presented below share a single source sample, sequenced in a study of cytomegalovirus exposure and HLA in healthy donors. PCR was performed using 60 Vbeta and 13 Jbeta primers. Clones were sequenced by immunoSEQ multiplex PCR, and TCRdb holds only the in-frame ones, with some missing. The table has about 200,000 clones, roughly 12% seen once. The sequenced material came from PBMCs. These receptors were collected from a middle-aged man in good health and CMV-seropositive.

This clone was observed a few times. The chain joins TRBV7-4 to TRBJ2-5; no clear D. Germline CDR1 is SGHVT and CDR2 is SQSDAQ. The V gene lost 1 base and the J gene lost 5 bases, with 5 bases spanning the gap. The CDR3 is made up of 12 amino acids. As DNA, the CDR3 is TGTGCCAGCAGCTTAGACGAGGAGACCCAGTACTTC. Translating it yields CASSLDEETQYF.

The chain has TRBV9 and TRBJ2-5; 7 nucleotides match TRBD2. The CDR3 has 13 amino acids. CDR1 is SGDLS and CDR2 is YYNGEE in the germline V gene. V was clipped by 4 bases and J by 4 bases; unmatched bases: 4. CDR3 in amino acids: CASSPGGGETQYF. The CDR3 DNA follows: TGTGCCAGCAGCCCGGGGGGAGGAGAGACCCAGTACTTC.

This clone was detected only a few times. V and J are TRBV18 and TRBJ1-1; D may be TRBD1 (6 bases). The CDR3 totals 14 residues. Germline V gene sequence: CDR1 KGHSH, CDR2 LQKENI. Trimming shortened V by 3 bases and J by 8 bases, and 16 bases separated the two germline ends. The chain's CDR3 is CASSPQGLGDEAFF. The CDR3 DNA follows: TGTGCCAGCTCACCCCAGGGGTTGGGGGACGAAGCTTTCTTT. Full variable domain (outside the CDR3, taken from reference TRBV18 and TRBJ1-1): NAGVMQNPRHLVRRRGQEARLRCSPMKGHSHVYWYRQLPEEGLKFMVYLQKENIIDESGMPKERFSAEFPKEGPSILRIQQVVRGDSAAYFCASSPQGLGDEAFFGQGTRLTVV.

This clone was counted a few times. V and J are TRBV19 and TRBJ2-7, with TRBD1 identical over 11 bases. Looked up from germline, CDR1 is LNHDA and CDR2 is SQIVND (reference sequence). The CDR3 loop spans 14 amino acids. V trimming: 10 bases; J trimming: 1 base; junction bases outside the gene matches: 6. CDR3 nucleotides: TGTGCCACCCGGGACAGGGGGGGATCCTACGAGCAGTACTTC. Its protein product is CATRDRGGSYEQYF.

The chain recombines TRBV19 with TRBJ1-2; D is perhaps TRBD1 (5 bases). The CDR3 has 15 residues. V was trimmed by 6 bases and J by 6 bases, leaving 20 bases between them. CDR1 LNHDA and CDR2 SQIVND come from the germline V gene (reference sequence). CDR3 sequence reads: CASSMGSGREDGYTF. Written as DNA, the CDR3 is TGTGCCAGTAGCATGGGGTCAGGGCGGGAGGATGGCTACACCTTC.

The gene calls are TRBV5-1 and TRBJ1-2; D remains unclear. Trimming pared 7 bases from V and 1 base from J, leaving 17 bases between. CDR1 is SGHRS and CDR2 is YFSETQ in the germline V gene. The CDR3 is made up of 15 amino acids. The CDR3 nucleotides read TGCGCCAGCCGGACGGACTCTGACGGTAACTATGGCTACACCTTC. It encodes CASRTDSDGNYGYTF. Full variable domain (remainder filled in from reference TRBV5-1 and TRBJ1-2): KAGVTQTPRYLIKTRGQQVTLSCSPISGHRSVSWYQQTPGQGLQFLFEYFSETQRNKGNFPGRFSGRQFSNSRSEMNVSTLELGDSALYLCASRTDSDGNYGYTFGSGTRLTVV.

This chain connects TRBV2 to TRBJ1-6, with D possibly matching TRBD1 (6 bases). V lost 1 base and J lost 10, with 11 bases in between. There are 14 residues in the CDR3. Germline loops: CDR1 SNHLY, CDR2 FYNNEI. The CDR3 region is CASSEGQGISPLHF. CDR3 DNA: TGTGCCAGCAGTGAAGGTCAGGGGATATCACCCCTCCACTTT. The entire variable domain, with the rest obtained from reference TRBV2 and TRBJ1-6, is as follows: EPEVTQTPSHQVTQMGQEVILRCVPISNHLYFYWYRQILGQKVEFLVSFYNNEISEKSEIFDDQFSVERPDGSNFTLKIRSTKLEDSAMYFCASSEGQGISPLHFGNGTRLTVT.

This clone was recorded a few times. The chain is built from TRBV7-2 and TRBJ1-5; D may be TRBD1 (6 bases). Trimming took off 1 base at V and 6 bases at J, with 13 bases between the two ends. CDR1 is SGHTA and CDR2 is FQGNSA in the germline V gene. The CDR3 extends over 15 amino acids. The CDR3 DNA reads TGTGCCAGCAGCTTAGGGGGGGGCTTCACTCAGCCCCAGCATTTT. It translates to CASSLGGGFTQPQHF.

The rearrangement uses TRBV6-6 and TRBJ2-3; D is unclear. Trimming took off 3 bases at V and 6 bases at J, with 10 bases between the two ends. CDR1 and CDR2 from the germline V gene are MNHNY and SVGAGI (reference sequence). The CDR3 loop spans 13 amino acids. CDR3: CASSYLGADTQYF. DNA for the CDR3: TGTGCCAGCAGTTATCTGGGCGCGGATACGCAGTATTTT.

The V gene is TRBV5-4, the J gene TRBJ2-5; D ambiguous. Germline CDR1 is SGHNT and CDR2 is YYREEE (reference sequence). The V gene lost 4 bases and the J gene lost 2 bases, with 9 bases spanning the gap. CDR3 length equals 13 residues. The CDR3 here is CASSPGSQETQYF. CDR3 nucleotides: TGTGCCAGCAGCCCGGGTTCGCAAGAGACCCAGTACTTC.

The chain is built from TRBV4-3 and TRBJ2-1; the D gene is possibly TRBD1 (5 bases). This CDR3 is built from 17 residues. The V end lost 0 bases, the J end lost 7 bases, and 19 bases lay between the germline ends. CDR1 is LGHNA, CDR2 YSLEER, per germline. The CDR3 bases are TGCGCCAGCAGCCAAGATAGGGAACGTCGAAAGGGGAATGAGCAGTTCTTC. Amino acids: CASSQDRERRKGNEQFF.

The chain recombines TRBV4-1 with TRBJ2-3; 7 bases are a match to TRBD2. The ends lost 1 base at V and 2 bases at J; junction bases unmatched: 9. Looked up from germline, CDR1 is MGHRA and CDR2 is YSYEKL. The CDR3 runs 17 residues. CDR3 nucleotides: TGCGCCAGCAGCCAAGTGTGGTCTAGCGGACTCACAGATACGCAGTATTTT. Its protein product is CASSQVWSSGLTDTQYF.

This clone appeared a few times. The V call is TRBV5-4, the J call TRBJ2-3; D is ambiguous. Germline V CDR1 and CDR2: SGHNT, YYREEE (reference sequence). Deletions cut 3 bases from V and 6 bases from J, with 17 bases between. The CDR3 sequence is 15 residues long. CDR3 bases: TGTGCCAGCAGCTCTGGTAGAACTGGGCTTGATACGCAGTATTTT. Its translation: CASSSGRTGLDTQYF.

The chain carries TRBV20-1 and TRBJ1-1; possible D gene TRBD1, 6 bases. Germline V lookup: CDR1 DFQATT, CDR2 SNEGSKA (reference sequence). The CDR3 is 11 residues long. The V gene lost 3 bases and the J gene lost 6 bases, with 8 bases spanning the gap. The CDR3, as DNA: TGCAGTGCTAGCAGGGGTCCTGAAGCTTTCTTT. It is translated as CSASRGPEAFF.

The chain uses TRBV4-3 and TRBJ2-3; the match to TRBD2 covers 10 bases. The ends lost 0 bases at V and 7 bases at J; junction bases unmatched: 10. The CDR3 length is 17 residues. In germline, CDR1 is LGHNA, CDR2 YSLEER. As DNA, the CDR3 is TGCGCCAGCAGCCAAGACCCAGCGGGGGGGCCAATATATACGCAGTATTTT. Amino acids: CASSQDPAGGPIYTQYF.

There are a few counts of this clone. This rearrangement joins TRBV12-5 to TRBJ1-6, with a tentative D call TRBD1 (5 bases). Germline V gene data show CDR1 as LGHNT and CDR2 as FRNRAP. Trimming left V 4 bases short and J 0 bases short, with 16 bases between. The CDR3 extends over 18 amino acids. CDR3 nucleotide sequence: TGTGCTAGTGGTTACCAGGGCTCTTCCAGCTCCTATAATTCACCCCTCCACTTT. Translation gives CASGYQGSSSSYNSPLHF.

The chain combines TRBV5-6 with TRBJ1-2; no clear D. CDR3 length equals 15 residues. Germline assignment: CDR1 SGHDT and CDR2 YYEEEE. The V and J ends lost 0 bases and 2 bases respectively, with 11 bases between them. The CDR3 loop is CASSLAGVWNYGYTF. CDR3 coding DNA: TGTGCCAGCAGCTTGGCCGGGGTATGGAACTATGGCTACACCTTC. Full variable domain (missing parts from reference TRBV5-6 and TRBJ1-2): DAGVTQSPTHLIKTRGQQVTLRCSPKSGHDTVSWYQQALGQGPQFIFQYYEEEERQRGNFPDRFSGHQFPNYSSELNVNALLLGDSALYLCASSLAGVWNYGYTFGSGTRLTVV.